This T cell receptor beta chain came from a study of cytomegalovirus exposure and HLA in healthy donors. Whole-study findings and limits: Earlier results showed most TCR beta V segments being productive about 87% or about 30% of the time. Analysis was carried out at a later point, and it linked a missense DCLRE1C variant to TCR beta V- and J-gene trimming.

Remarks on this clone: The antigen is not known.

Per germline, CDR1 LNHDA and CDR2 SQIVND (reference sequence). CDR3 size: 12 residues. Trimming cost V 7 bases and J 5 bases, with 11 bases left between them. PCR involved 60 Vbeta and 13 Jbeta primers. TCRdb's table, derived via immunoSEQ multiplex PCR, lists solely in-frame clones and lacks some. The data hold roughly 180,000 clones, with around 72% observed a single time. The sequence was collected from a female donor in good health and CMV-seronegative. Sequenced sample: PBMCs. The chain carries TRBV19 and TRBJ2-5, with a weak D call TRBD2 (6 bases). The CDR3 here is CASIGAGETQYF. CDR3 coding DNA: TGTGCCAGTATCGGAGCGGGTGAGACCCAGTACTTC.